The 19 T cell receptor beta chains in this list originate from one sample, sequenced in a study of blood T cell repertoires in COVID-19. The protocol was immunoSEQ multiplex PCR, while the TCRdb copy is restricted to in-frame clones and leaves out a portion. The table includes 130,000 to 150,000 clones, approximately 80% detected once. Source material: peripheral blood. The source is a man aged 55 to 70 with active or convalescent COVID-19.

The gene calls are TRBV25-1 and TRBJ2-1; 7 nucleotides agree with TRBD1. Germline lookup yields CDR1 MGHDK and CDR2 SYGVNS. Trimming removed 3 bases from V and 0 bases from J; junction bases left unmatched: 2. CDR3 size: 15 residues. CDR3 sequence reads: CASSEGQLSYNEQFF. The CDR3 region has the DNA TGTGCCAGCAGTGAGGGACAGCTCTCCTACAATGAGCAGTTCTTC.

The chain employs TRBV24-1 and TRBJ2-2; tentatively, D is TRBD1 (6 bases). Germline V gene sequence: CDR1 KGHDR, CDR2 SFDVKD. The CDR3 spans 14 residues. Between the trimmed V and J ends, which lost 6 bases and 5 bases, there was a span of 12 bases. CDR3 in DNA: TGTGCCACCAGTCGAGGGGGTAGAACCGGGGAGCTGTTTTTT. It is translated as CATSRGGRTGELFF.

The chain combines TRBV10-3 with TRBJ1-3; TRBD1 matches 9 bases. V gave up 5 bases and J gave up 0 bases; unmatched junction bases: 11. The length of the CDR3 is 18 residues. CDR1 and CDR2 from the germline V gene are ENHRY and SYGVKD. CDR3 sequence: CAISTGTGIVVSGNTIYF. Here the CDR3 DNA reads TGTGCCATCAGTACCGGGACAGGGATCGTGGTCTCTGGAAACACCATATATTTT.

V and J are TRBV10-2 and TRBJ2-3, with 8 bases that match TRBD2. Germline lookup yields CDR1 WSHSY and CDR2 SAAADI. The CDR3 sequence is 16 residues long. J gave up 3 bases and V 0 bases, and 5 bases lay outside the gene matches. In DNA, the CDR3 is TGCGCCAGCAGTGAGTCGATAGCGGGGAAAACAGATACGCAGTATTTT. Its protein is CASSESIAGKTDTQYF.

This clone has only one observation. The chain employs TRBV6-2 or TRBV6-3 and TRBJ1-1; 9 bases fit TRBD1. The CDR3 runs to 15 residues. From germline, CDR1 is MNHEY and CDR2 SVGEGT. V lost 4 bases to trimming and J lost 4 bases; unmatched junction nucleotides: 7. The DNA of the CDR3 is TGTGCCAGCAGTTTCGGGACAGGGTGGACCACTGAAGCTTTCTTT. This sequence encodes CASSFGTGWTTEAFF.

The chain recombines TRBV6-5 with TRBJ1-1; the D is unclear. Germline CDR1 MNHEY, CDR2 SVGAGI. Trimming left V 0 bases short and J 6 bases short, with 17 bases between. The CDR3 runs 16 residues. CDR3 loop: CASSYSVNAESAEAFF. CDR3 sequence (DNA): TGTGCCAGCAGTTACTCGGTGAACGCGGAATCCGCTGAAGCTTTCTTT.

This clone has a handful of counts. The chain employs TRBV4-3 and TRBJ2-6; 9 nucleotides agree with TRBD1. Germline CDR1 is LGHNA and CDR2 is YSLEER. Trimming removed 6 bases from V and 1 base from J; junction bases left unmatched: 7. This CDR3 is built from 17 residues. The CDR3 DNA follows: TGCGCCAGCAGTAGGGACAGGGTTAGGTCTGGGGCCAACGTCCTGACTTTC. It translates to CASSRDRVRSGANVLTF.

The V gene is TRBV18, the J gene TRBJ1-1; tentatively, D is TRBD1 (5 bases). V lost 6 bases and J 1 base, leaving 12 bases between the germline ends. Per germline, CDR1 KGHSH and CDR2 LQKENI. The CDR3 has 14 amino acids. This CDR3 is CASSAGRGNTEAFF. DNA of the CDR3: TGTGCCAGCTCCGCAGGGAGGGGGAACACTGAAGCTTTCTTT.

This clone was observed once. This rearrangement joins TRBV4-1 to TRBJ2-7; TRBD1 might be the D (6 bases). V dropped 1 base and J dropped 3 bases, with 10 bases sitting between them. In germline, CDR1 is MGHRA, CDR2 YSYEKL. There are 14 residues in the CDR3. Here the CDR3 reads CASSQVHRDYEQYF. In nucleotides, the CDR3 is TGCGCCAGCAGCCAAGTTCACAGGGACTACGAGCAGTACTTC.

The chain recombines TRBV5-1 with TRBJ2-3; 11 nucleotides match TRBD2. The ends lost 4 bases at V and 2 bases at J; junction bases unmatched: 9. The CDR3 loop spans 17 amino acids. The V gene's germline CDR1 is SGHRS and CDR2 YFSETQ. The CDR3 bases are TGCGCCAGCAGCAGTGCGGCTAGCGGGGGGAACACAGATACGCAGTATTTT. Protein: CASSSAASGGNTDTQYF.

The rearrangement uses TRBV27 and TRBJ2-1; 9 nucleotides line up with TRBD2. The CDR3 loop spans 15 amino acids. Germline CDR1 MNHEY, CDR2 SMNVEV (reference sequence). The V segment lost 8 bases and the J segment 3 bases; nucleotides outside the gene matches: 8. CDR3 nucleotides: TGTGCCAGCCGCCCTTTTAGCGGGGGCTACAATGAGCAGTTCTTC. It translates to CASRPFSGGYNEQFF.

In DNA form, the CDR3 reads TGTGCCAGTCAGCGGACAGGGAGTCCGGAATATGGCTACACCTTC. Translating gives CASQRTGSPEYGYTF. The chain recombines TRBV19 with TRBJ1-2; TRBD1 matches 8 bases. The junction had 13 bases not matched to a gene; V was cut back by 8 bases and J by 5 bases. Germline V CDR1 and CDR2: LNHDA, SQIVND (reference sequence). This CDR3 region has 15 residues.

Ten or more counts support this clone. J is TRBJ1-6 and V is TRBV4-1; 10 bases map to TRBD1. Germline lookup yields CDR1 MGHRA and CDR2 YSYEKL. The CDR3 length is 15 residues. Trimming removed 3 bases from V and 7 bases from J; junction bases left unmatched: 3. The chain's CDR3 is CASSQGQGINSPLHF. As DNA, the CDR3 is TGCGCCAGCAGCCAGGGACAGGGGATAAATTCACCCCTCCACTTT.

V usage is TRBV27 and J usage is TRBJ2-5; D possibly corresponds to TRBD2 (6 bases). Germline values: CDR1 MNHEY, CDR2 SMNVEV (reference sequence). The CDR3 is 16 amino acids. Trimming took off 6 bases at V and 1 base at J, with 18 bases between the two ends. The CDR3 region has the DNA TGTGCCAGCAGACCCCATTTAATAGCGGCCCAAGAGACCCAGTACTTC. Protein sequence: CASRPHLIAAQETQYF.

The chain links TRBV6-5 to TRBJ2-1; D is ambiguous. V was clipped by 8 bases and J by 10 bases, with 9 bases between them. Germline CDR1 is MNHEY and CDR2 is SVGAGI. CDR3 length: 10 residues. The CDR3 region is CASWSQEQFF. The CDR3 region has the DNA TGTGCCAGCTGGAGCCAGGAGCAGTTCTTC.

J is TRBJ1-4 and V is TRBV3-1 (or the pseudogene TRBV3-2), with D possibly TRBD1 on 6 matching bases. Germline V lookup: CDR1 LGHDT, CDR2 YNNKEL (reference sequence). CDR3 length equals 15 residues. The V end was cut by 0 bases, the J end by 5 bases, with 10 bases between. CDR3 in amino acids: CASSQETGGNEKLFF. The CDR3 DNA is TGTGCCAGCAGCCAAGAGACGGGGGGCAATGAAAAACTGTTTTTT.

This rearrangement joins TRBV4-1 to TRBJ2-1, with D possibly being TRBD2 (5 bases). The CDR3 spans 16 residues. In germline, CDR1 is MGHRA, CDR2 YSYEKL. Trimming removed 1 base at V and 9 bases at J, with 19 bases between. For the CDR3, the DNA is TGCGCCAGCAGCCAAGGGCGAGGGAAAGGGCCCAGTGAGCAGTTCTTC. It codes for CASSQGRGKGPSEQFF.

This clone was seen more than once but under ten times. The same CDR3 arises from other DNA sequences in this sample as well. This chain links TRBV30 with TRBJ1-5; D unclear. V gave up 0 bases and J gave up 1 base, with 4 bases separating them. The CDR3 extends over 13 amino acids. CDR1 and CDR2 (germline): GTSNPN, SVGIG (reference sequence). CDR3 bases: TGTGCCTGGAGTGTGCAGAGCAATCAGCCCCAGCATTTT. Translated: CAWSVQSNQPQHF.

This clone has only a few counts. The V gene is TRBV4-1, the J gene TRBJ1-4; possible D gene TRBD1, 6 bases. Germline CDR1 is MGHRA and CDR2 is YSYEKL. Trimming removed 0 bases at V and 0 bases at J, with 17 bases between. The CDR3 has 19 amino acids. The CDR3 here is CASSQDLPGAFSTNEKLFF. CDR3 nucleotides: TGCGCCAGCAGCCAAGATCTTCCAGGGGCGTTCTCAACTAATGAAAAACTGTTTTTT.